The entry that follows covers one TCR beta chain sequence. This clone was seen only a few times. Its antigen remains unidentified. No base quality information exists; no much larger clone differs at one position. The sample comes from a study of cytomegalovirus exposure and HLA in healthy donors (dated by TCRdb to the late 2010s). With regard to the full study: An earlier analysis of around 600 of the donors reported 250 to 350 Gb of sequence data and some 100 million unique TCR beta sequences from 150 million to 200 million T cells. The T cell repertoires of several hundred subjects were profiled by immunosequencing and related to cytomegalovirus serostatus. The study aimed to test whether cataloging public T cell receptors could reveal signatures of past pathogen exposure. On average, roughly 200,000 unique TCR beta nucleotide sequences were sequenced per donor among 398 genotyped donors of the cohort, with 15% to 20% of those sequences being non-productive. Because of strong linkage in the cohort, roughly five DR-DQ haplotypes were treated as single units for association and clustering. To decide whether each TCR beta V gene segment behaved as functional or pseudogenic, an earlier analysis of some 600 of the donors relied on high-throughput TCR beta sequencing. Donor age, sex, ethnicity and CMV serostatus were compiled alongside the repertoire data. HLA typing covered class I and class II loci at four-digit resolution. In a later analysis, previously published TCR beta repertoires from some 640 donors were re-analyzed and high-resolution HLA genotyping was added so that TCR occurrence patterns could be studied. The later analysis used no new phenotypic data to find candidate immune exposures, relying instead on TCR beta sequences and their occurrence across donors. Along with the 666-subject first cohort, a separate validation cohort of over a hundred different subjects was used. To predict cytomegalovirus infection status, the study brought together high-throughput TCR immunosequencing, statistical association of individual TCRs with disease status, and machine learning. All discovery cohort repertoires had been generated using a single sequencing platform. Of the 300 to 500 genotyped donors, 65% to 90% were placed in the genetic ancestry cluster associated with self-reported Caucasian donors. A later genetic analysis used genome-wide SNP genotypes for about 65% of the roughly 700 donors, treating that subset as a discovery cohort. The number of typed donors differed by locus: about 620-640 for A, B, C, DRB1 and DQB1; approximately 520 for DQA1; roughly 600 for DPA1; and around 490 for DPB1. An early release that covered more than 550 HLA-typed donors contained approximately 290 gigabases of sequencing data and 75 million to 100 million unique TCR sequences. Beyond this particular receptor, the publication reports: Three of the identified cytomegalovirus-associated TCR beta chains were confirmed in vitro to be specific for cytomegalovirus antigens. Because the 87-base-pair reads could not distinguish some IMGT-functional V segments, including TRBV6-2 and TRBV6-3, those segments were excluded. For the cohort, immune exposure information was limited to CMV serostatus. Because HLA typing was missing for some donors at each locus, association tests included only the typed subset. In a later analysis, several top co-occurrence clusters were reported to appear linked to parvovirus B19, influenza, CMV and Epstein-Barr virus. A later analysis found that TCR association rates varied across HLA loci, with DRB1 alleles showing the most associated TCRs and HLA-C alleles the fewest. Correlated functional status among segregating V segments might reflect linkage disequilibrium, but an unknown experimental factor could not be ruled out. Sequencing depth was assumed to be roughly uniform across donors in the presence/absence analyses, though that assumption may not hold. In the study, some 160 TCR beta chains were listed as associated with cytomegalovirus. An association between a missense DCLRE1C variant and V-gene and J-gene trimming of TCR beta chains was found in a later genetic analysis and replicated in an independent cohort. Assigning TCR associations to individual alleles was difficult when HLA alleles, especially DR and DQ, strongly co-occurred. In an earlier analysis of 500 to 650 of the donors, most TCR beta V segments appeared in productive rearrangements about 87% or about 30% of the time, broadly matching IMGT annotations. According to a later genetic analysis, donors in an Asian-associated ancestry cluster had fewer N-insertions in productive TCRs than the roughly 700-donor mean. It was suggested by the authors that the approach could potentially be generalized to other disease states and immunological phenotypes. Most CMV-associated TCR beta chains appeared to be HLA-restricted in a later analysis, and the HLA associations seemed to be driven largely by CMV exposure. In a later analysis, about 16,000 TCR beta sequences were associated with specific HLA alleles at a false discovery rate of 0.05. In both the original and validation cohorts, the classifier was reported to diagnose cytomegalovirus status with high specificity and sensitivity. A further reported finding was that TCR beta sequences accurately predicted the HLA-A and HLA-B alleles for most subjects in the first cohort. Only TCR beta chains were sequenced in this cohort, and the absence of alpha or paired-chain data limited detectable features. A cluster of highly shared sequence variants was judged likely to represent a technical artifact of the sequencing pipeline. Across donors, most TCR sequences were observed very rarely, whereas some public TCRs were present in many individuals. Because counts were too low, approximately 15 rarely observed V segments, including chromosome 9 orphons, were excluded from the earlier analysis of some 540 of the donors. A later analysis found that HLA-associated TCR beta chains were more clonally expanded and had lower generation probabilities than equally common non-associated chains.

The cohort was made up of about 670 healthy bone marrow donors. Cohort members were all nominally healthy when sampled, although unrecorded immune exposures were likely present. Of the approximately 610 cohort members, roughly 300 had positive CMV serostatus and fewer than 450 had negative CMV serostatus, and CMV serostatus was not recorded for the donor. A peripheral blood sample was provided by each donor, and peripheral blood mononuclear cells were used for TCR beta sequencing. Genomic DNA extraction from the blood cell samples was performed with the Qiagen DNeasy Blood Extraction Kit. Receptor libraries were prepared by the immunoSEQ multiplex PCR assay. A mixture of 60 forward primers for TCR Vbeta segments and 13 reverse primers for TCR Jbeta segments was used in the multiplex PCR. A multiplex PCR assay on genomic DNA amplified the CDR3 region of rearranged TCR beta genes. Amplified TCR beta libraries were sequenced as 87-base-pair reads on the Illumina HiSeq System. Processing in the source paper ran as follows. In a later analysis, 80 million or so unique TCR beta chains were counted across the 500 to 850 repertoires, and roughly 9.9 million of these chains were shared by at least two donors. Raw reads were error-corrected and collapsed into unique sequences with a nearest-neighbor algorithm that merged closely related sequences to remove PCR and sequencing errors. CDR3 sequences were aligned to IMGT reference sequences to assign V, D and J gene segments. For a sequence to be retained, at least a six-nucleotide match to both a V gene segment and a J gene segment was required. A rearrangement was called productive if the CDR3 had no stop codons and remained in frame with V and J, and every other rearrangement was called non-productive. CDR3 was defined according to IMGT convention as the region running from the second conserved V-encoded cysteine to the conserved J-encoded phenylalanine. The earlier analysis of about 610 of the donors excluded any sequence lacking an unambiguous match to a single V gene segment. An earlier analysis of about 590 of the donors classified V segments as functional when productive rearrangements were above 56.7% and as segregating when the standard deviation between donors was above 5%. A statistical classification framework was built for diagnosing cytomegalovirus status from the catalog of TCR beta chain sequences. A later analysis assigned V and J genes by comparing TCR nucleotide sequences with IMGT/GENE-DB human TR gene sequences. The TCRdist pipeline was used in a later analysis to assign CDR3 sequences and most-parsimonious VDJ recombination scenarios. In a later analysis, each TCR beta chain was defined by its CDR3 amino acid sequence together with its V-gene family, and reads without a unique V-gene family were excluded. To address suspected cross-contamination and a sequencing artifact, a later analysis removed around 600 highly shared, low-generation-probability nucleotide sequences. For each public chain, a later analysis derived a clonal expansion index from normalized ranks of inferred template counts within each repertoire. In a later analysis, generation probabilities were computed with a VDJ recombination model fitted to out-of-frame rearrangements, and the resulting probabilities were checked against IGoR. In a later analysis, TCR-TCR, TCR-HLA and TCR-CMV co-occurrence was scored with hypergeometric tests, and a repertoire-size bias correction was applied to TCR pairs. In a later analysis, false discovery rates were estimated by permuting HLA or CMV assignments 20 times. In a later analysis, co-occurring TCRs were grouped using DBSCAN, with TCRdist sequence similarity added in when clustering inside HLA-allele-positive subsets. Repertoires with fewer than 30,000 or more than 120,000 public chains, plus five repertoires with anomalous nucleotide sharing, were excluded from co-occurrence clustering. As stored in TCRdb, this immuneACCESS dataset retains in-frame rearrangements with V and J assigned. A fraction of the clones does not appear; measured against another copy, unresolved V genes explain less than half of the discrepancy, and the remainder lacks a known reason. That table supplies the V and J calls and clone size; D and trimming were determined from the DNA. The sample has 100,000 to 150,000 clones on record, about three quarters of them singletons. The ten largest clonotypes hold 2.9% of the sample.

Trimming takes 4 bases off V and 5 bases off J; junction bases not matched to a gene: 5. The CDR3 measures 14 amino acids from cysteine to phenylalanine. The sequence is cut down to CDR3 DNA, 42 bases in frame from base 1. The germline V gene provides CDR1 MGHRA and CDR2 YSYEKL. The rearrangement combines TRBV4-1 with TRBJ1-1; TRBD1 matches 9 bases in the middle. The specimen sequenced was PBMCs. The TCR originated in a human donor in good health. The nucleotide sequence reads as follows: TGCGCCAGCAGCCCGACAGGGGGAGGGACTGAAGCTTTCTTT. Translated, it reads CASSPTGGGTEAFF.